This TCR beta chain appears in the sequencing data of a study of blood T cell repertoires in COVID-19. This CDR3 contains 16 residues. Trimming shortened V by 0 bases and J by 3 bases, and 15 bases separated the two germline ends. Germline CDR1 PRHDT, CDR2 FYEKMQ (reference sequence). This table comes from immunoSEQ multiplex PCR, and its TCRdb copy is limited to in-frame clones, with some not included. The sample gives 200,000 to 250,000 clones, 75% to 85% of which show up once; around 7.2% is in the top ten. V gene TRBV13 combines with J gene TRBJ2-7, with a tentative D call TRBD1 (5 bases). This clonotype originated in a woman aged 50 to 60 with acute or convalescent COVID-19. The sample consisted of peripheral blood. The CDR3 DNA follows: TGTGCCAGCAGCTTAGGATATTCGACAGATCTCTACGAGCAGTACTTC. Translating gives CASSLGYSTDLYEQYF.